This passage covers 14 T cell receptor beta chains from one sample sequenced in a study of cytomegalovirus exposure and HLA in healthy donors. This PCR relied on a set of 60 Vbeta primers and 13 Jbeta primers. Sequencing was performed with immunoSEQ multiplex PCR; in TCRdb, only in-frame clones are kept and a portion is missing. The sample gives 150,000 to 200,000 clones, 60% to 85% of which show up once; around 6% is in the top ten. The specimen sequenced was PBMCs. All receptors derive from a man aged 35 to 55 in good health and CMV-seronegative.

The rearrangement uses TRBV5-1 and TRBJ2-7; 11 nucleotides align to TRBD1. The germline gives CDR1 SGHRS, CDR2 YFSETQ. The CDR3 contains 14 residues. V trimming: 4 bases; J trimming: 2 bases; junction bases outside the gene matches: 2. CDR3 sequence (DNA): TGCGCCAGCAGCCGGGGACAGGGGGCCTACGAGCAGTACTTC. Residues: CASSRGQGAYEQYF.

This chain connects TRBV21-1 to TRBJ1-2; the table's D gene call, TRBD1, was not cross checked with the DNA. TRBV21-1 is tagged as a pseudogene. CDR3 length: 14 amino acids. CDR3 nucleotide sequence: TGTGCCAGCAGAAGTCAGGGTTACCACTATGGCTACACCTTC. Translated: CASRSQGYHYGYTF.

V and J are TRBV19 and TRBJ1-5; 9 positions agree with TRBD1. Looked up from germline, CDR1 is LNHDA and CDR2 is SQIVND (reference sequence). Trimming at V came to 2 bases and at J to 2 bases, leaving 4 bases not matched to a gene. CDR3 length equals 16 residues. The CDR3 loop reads CASSILQGARNQPQHF. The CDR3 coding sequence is TGTGCCAGTAGTATATTACAGGGGGCACGCAATCAGCCCCAGCATTTT.

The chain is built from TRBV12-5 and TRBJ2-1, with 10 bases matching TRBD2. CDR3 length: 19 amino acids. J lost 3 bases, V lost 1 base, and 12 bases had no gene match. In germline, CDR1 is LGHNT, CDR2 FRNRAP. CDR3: CASGLALLRAGGHYNEQFF. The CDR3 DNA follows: TGTGCTAGTGGTTTGGCCCTATTAAGAGCGGGAGGGCACTACAATGAGCAGTTCTTC.

The CDR3 nucleotides are TGTGCCAGTAGTACGACAGAATATAGCAATCAGCCCCAGCATTTT. This gives the protein CASSTTEYSNQPQHF. The chain combines TRBV19 with TRBJ1-5, with D maybe TRBD1 (5 bases). The CDR3 consists of 15 residues. Germline assignment: CDR1 LNHDA and CDR2 SQIVND (reference sequence). V shed 4 bases and J shed 0 bases, with 10 bases lying between them.

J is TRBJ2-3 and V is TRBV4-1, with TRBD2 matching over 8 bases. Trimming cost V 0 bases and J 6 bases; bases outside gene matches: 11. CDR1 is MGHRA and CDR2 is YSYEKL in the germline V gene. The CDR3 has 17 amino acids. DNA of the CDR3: TGCGCCAGCAGCCAAGATCGAAACTTAGCGGGGTTGGATACGCAGTATTTT. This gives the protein CASSQDRNLAGLDTQYF.

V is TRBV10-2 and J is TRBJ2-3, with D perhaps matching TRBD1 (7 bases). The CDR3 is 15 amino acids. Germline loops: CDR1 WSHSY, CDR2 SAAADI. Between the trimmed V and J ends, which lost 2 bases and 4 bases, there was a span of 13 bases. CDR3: CASSEGQGGPDTQYF. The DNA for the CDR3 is TGCGCCAGCAGTGAGGGGCAGGGGGGCCCAGATACGCAGTATTTT.

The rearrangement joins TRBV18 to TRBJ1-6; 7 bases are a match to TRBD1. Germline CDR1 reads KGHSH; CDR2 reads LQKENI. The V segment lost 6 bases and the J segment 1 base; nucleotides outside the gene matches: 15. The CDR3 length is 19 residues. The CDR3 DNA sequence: TGTGCCAGCTCCCCTCGAAGACAGGGTATTGGGTCCTATAATTCACCCCTCCACTTT. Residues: CASSPRRQGIGSYNSPLHF.

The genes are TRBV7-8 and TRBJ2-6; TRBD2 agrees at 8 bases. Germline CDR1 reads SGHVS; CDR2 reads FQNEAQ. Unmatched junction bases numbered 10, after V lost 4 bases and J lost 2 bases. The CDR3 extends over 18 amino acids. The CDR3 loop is CASSSSPGAGAGANVLTF. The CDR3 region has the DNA TGTGCCAGCAGCTCGTCTCCAGGAGCGGGAGCTGGGGCCAACGTCCTGACTTTC.

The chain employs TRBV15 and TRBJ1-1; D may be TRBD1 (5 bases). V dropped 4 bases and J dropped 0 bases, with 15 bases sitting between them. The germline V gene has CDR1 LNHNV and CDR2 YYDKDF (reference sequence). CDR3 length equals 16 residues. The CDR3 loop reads CATSTWDSSMNTEAFF. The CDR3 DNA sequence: TGTGCCACCAGCACCTGGGACTCGTCTATGAACACTGAAGCTTTCTTT. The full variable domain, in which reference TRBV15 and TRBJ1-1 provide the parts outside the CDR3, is DAMVIQNPRYQVTQFGKPVTLSCSQTLNHNVMYWYQQKSSQAPKLLFHYYDKDFNNEADTPDNFQSRRPNTSFCFLDIRSPGLGDTAMYLCATSTWDSSMNTEAFFGQGTRLTVV.

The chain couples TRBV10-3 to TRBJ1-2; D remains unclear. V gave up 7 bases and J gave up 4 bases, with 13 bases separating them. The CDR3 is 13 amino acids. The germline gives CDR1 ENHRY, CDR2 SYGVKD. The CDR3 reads CAIKGGDGYGYTF. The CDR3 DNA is TGTGCCATCAAAGGCGGAGATGGCTATGGCTACACCTTC.

In nucleotides, the CDR3 is TGTGCCAGCTTAGAACCGACAGCTAACTATGGCTACACCTTC. It yields the protein CASLEPTANYGYTF. The V and J genes are TRBV6-6 and TRBJ1-2; D perhaps matches TRBD1 (5 bases). The CDR3 totals 14 residues. Looked up from germline, CDR1 is MNHNY and CDR2 is SVGAGI (reference sequence). Trimming removed 8 bases at V and 0 bases at J, with 13 bases between.

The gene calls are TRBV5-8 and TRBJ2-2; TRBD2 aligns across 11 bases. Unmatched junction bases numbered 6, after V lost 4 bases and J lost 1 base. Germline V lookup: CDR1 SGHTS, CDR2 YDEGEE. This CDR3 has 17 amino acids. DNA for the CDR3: TGTGCCAGCAGCCAAACCGGGACTAGCGGGAACACCGGGGAGCTGTTTTTT. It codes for CASSQTGTSGNTGELFF.

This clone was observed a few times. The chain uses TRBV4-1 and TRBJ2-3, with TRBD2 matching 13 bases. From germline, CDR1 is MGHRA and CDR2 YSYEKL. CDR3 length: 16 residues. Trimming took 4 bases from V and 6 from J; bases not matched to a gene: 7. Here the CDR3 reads CASSPGTSGEWDTQYF. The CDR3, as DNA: TGCGCCAGCAGCCCGGGGACTAGCGGGGAATGGGATACGCAGTATTTT.